A single sample is the source of the 25 T cell receptor beta chains below, sequenced in a study of T cells in Graves' hyperthyroidism and ophthalmopathy. The CDR3 regions of TCR beta were amplified from RNA transcripts. The TCR CDR3 was amplified in a first-round RT-PCR using the HTBI primer set. TCRdb called the multiplex PCR reads again in MiXCR, with one record for every CDR3 protein. Of about 560,000 distinct CDR3 sequences listed, approximately 16% were seen once; the top ten hold under 20%. Sequenced: blood. All receptors come from a woman between 18 and 30 years old with Graves' hyperthyroidism.

Ten or more counts support this clonotype. The chain is built from TRBV2 and TRBJ2-3; weak D call: TRBD2 (6 bases). Germline V gives CDR1 SNHLY, CDR2 FYNNEI. The CDR3 has 16 amino acids. Trimming removed 3 bases at V and 6 bases at J, with 19 bases between. This CDR3 reads CASSDILSGGRDTQYF. The CDR3 DNA reads as TGTGCCAGCAGTGACATCCTTAGCGGCGGAAGGGATACGCAGTATTTT.

The V call is TRBV5-6, the J call TRBJ2-5; D not resolved. The V gene's germline CDR1 is SGHDT and CDR2 YYEEEE. This CDR3 comprises 15 residues. Trimming removed 3 bases at V and 9 bases at J, with 21 bases between. CDR3 in amino acids: CASSSGLLGVGPQYF. The CDR3 nucleotides read TGTGCCAGCAGCTCGGGTCTCCTTGGAGTGGGTCCCCAGTACTTC.

For this clonotype: A much larger clone sits a single nucleotide away, making a read error possible. The chain links TRBV6-5 to TRBJ1-5, with D possibly matching TRBD1 (5 bases). Trimming stripped 3 bases from V and 6 bases from J, with 12 bases between. From germline, CDR1 is MNHEY and CDR2 SVGAGI. The CDR3 length is 14 residues. In DNA, the CDR3 is TGTGCCAGCAGTTATGACCAGGGCGCTCAGCCCCAGCATTTT. As protein: CASSYDQGAQPQHF.

This clonotype occurred many times. J is TRBJ2-5 and V is TRBV30; 8 bases are a match to TRBD2. Trimming removed 3 bases from V and 4 bases from J; junction bases left unmatched: 7. Germline CDR1 GTSNPN, CDR2 SVGIG (reference sequence). The CDR3 runs to 14 residues. The CDR3 region is CAWSTGSGGETQYF. The CDR3 DNA sequence: TGTGCCTGGAGCACCGGGAGCGGGGGAGAGACCCAGTACTTC.

V usage is TRBV19 and J usage is TRBJ2-5; D possibly corresponds to TRBD1 (6 bases). The V end was cut by 6 bases, the J end by 1 base, with 15 bases between. The CDR3 length is 15 residues. Germline values: CDR1 LNHDA, CDR2 SQIVND (reference sequence). CDR3 bases: TGTGCCAGTAGGGGTGGGGGCACCGGCCAAGAGACCCAGTACTTC. Translation: CASRGGGTGQETQYF.

Remarks on this clonotype: One junction end does not reproduce the germline sequence, and a read error may be involved. J is TRBJ2-1 and V is TRBV5-4; D not certain. CDR3 size: 13 residues. Per germline, CDR1 SGHNT and CDR2 YYREEE (reference sequence). In DNA, the CDR3 is TGTGCCAGCAGTCGGATCCTGAACAAGGAGCAGTTCTTC. Its protein product is CASSRILNKEQFF.

Worth noting for this clonotype: Relative to the germline gene, one junction end is altered; a read error may explain this. This chain links TRBV28 with TRBJ2-5; 8 bases align to TRBD1. This CDR3 comprises 16 residues. The germline gives CDR1 MDHEN, CDR2 SYDVKM. The CDR3 region has the DNA TGCGCCAGCAGCCACGGAGGACAGGGCTACCAAGAGGCCCAGTACTTC. It is translated as CASSHGGQGYQEAQYF.

This clonotype was recorded at least ten times. The rearrangement joins TRBV6-2 or TRBV6-3 to TRBJ2-3; 10 bases line up with TRBD2. The CDR3 contains 19 residues. V shed 2 bases and J 2 bases; nucleotides not matched to a gene: 13. Germline V gives CDR1 MNHEY, CDR2 SVGEGT. The CDR3 DNA is TGTGCCAGCAGTTACCCCACAAGGGGGAGCGGGGGGGACACAGATACGCAGTATTTT. It yields the protein CASSYPTRGSGGDTDTQYF.

This clonotype was detected only once. V usage is TRBV7-2 and J usage is TRBJ1-5; D call uncertain. V was trimmed by 2 bases and J by 2 bases, leaving 13 bases between them. This CDR3 has 16 amino acids. CDR1 is SGHTA and CDR2 is FQGNSA in the germline V gene. CDR3 amino acids: CASSLLGPTGNQPQHF. As DNA, the CDR3 is TGTGCCAGCAGCTTATTAGGCCCCACGGGCAATCAGCCCCAGCATTTT.

This clonotype occurred many times. The chain combines TRBV6-5 with TRBJ2-2; no reliable D call. Germline V gene data show CDR1 as MNHEY and CDR2 as SVGAGI. With 8 bases removed from V and 2 bases from J, the gap between germline ends came to 9 bases. CDR3 size: 13 residues. The CDR3 protein is CASRTVNTGELFF. Here the CDR3 DNA reads TGTGCCAGCCGGACGGTTAACACCGGGGAGCTGTTTTTT.

This clonotype turned up a few times. The rearrangement links TRBV13 to TRBJ2-1, with 7 bases lining up with TRBD1. In germline, CDR1 is PRHDT, CDR2 FYEKMQ (reference sequence). The trim removed 5 bases at V and 6 bases at J, leaving 10 bases unmatched. This CDR3 is 15 amino acids long. The CDR3 sequence: CASSHGQEVANEQFF. CDR3 sequence (DNA): TGTGCCAGCAGCCACGGACAGGAGGTGGCCAATGAGCAGTTCTTC.

The rearrangement uses TRBV20-1 and TRBJ2-3, with a possible D match to TRBD2 (7 bases). The CDR3 length is 14 residues. V was cut by 6 bases and J by 6 bases, with 19 bases left in between. The germline V gene encodes CDR1 DFQATT and CDR2 SNEGSKA (reference sequence). The CDR3 bases are TGCAGTGCCGGGGAGGGGGTAAGGTCGGATACGCAGTATTTT. This sequence encodes CSAGEGVRSDTQYF.

At least ten counts were recorded for this clonotype. The rearrangement joins TRBV20-1 to TRBJ2-7, with D unresolved. This CDR3 region has 10 residues. Germline CDR1 DFQATT, CDR2 SNEGSKA (reference sequence). V was clipped by 5 bases and J by 3 bases, with 5 bases between them. In DNA form, the CDR3 reads TGCAGTGCTGCGAACTACGAGCAGTACTTC. Translated: CSAANYEQYF.

This clonotype was detected only a few times. V usage is TRBV15 and J usage is TRBJ2-1, with 10 bases that match TRBD2. Trimming cost V 0 bases and J 7 bases; bases outside gene matches: 3. Looked up from germline, CDR1 is LNHNV and CDR2 is YYDKDF (reference sequence). The CDR3 totals 15 residues. The CDR3 sequence is CATSRELAGTNEQFF. CDR3 DNA sequence: TGTGCCACCAGCAGAGAACTAGCGGGAACGAATGAGCAGTTCTTC.

This clonotype occurred once. J is TRBJ2-3 and V is TRBV20-1; 10 nucleotides agree with TRBD2. The CDR3 runs 19 residues. V dropped 0 bases and J dropped 4; count of bases not matched to a gene: 16. Germline V gene lookup returns CDR1 DFQATT and CDR2 SNEGSKA (reference sequence). CDR3 sequence: CSAREGALQREGPADTQYF. The CDR3 nucleotides are TGCAGTGCTAGAGAGGGGGCTCTCCAGCGGGAGGGCCCAGCAGATACGCAGTATTTT.

The chain employs TRBV25-1 and TRBJ1-6, with D perhaps matching TRBD1 (6 bases). This CDR3 has 14 residues. The germline V and J ends were trimmed by 7 bases and 6 bases, with 13 bases remaining between them. Germline loops: CDR1 MGHDK, CDR2 SYGVNS. The CDR3, as DNA: TGTGCCAGCACCGGGGGAGGGGGTAATTCACCCCTCCACTTT. Translation: CASTGGGGNSPLHF.

At least ten counts were recorded for this clonotype. This chain links TRBV28 with TRBJ2-3, with D possibly being TRBD2 (5 bases). The CDR3 length is 15 residues. The V and J ends lost 2 bases and 0 bases respectively, with 9 bases between them. In germline, CDR1 is MDHEN, CDR2 SYDVKM. The DNA for the CDR3 is TGTGCCAGCAGTTTACGGGGATTAAGCACAGATACGCAGTATTTT. Translating gives CASSLRGLSTDTQYF.

Worth noting for this clonotype: A much larger clone differs from this one at a single base, so this may be a read error. The V gene is TRBV12-3 or TRBV12-4, the J gene TRBJ2-3; the match to TRBD1 covers 7 bases. The CDR3 is made up of 18 amino acids. V shed 7 bases and J 1 base; nucleotides not matched to a gene: 17. CDR3 loop: CASNSYPGEGGRTDTQYF. As DNA, the CDR3 is TGTGCCAGCAATTCCTACCCCGGCGAAGGGGGCCGCACAGATACGCAGTATTTT.

V is TRBV20-1 and J is TRBJ1-2; D uncertain. Trimming removed 5 bases at V and 4 bases at J, with 14 bases between. Germline V CDR1 and CDR2: DFQATT, SNEGSKA (reference sequence). The CDR3 totals 13 residues. DNA of the CDR3: TGCAGTGCTCCGAACAGAAAGAGCTATGGCTACACCTTC. Protein: CSAPNRKSYGYTF.

The genes are TRBV20-1 and TRBJ2-5; weak D call: TRBD1 (6 bases). Trimming took 4 bases from V and 9 from J, leaving 27 bases between them. Germline loops: CDR1 DFQATT, CDR2 SNEGSKA (reference sequence). This CDR3 has 16 residues. CDR3 loop: CSATLTGGGLRVAQYF. DNA of the CDR3: TGCAGTGCTACCTTAACTGGGGGCGGTCTGAGGGTGGCCCAGTACTTC.

The chain is built from TRBV3-1 and TRBJ2-3; D may be TRBD1 or TRBD2 (7 bases each). The CDR3 consists of 20 residues. CDR1 and CDR2 from the germline V gene are LGHDT and YNNKEL (reference sequence). Trimming removed 0 bases from V and 2 bases from J, with 24 bases in between. Here the CDR3 reads CASSQDLGKGGGKYTDTQYF. The CDR3 region has the DNA TGTGCCAGCAGCCAAGATCTTGGCAAGGGAGGGGGCAAGTACACAGATACGCAGTATTTT.

This clonotype was seen repeatedly, ten times or more. CDR3 coding DNA: TGTGCCAGCAGTTACAGGTCAGACCCCCCGGACTACGAGCAGTACTTC. It codes for CASSYRSDPPDYEQYF. This chain links TRBV6-5 with TRBJ2-7; D unresolved. With 2 bases removed from V and 3 bases from J, the gap between germline ends came to 17 bases. From germline, CDR1 is MNHEY and CDR2 SVGAGI. The CDR3 length is 16 residues.

J is TRBJ1-6 and V is TRBV18; 9 bases match TRBD1. CDR1 and CDR2 (germline): KGHSH, LQKENI. V was clipped by 3 bases and J by 14 bases; unmatched bases: 14. The CDR3 contains 16 residues. The CDR3 loop is CASSPTPGQGASSLHF. The CDR3 DNA is TGTGCCAGCTCACCCACGCCGGGACAGGGAGCCTCATCCCTCCACTTT. Full variable domain (remainder filled in from reference TRBV18 and TRBJ1-6): NAGVMQNPRHLVRRRGQEARLRCSPMKGHSHVYWYRQLPEEGLKFMVYLQKENIIDESGMPKERFSAEFPKEGPSILRIQQVVRGDSAAYFCASSPTPGQGASSLHFGNGTRLTVT.

There are many counts of this clonotype. The chain links TRBV7-2 to TRBJ1-2, with D possibly matching TRBD1 (5 bases). CDR1 and CDR2 (germline): SGHTA, FQGNSA. V was pared by 5 bases and J by 2 bases, with 15 bases between. The length of the CDR3 is 15 residues. This CDR3 reads CASSLEKKGNYGYTF. Written as DNA, the CDR3 is TGTGCCAGCAGCCTAGAAAAGAAGGGGAACTATGGCTACACCTTC.

This clonotype was detected ten times or more. This chain joins TRBV12-3 or TRBV12-4 and TRBJ2-3; 8 nucleotides align to TRBD1. This CDR3 spans 15 amino acids. V dropped 7 bases and J dropped 3; count of bases not matched to a gene: 9. The CDR3 nucleotides read TGTGCCAGCAAAACGCACAGGGGGTCGACAGATACGCAGTATTTT. This sequence encodes CASKTHRGSTDTQYF.